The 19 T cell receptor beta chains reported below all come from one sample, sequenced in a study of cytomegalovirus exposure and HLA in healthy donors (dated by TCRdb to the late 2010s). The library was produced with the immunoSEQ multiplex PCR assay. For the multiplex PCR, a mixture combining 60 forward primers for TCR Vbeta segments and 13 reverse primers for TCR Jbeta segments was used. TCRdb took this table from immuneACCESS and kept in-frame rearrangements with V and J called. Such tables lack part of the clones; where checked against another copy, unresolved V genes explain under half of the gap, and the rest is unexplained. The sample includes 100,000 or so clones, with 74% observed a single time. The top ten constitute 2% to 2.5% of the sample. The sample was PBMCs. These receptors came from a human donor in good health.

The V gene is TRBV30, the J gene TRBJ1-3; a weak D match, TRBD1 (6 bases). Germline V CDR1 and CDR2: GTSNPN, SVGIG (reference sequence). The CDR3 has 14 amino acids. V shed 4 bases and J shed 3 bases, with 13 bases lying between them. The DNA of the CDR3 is TGTGCCTGGATTCCTCAGGGGTTTGGAAACACCATATATTTT. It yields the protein CAWIPQGFGNTIYF.

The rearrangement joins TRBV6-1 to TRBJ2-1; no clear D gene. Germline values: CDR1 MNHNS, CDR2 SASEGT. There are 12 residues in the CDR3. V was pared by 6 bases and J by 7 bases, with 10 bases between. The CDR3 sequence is CASRAQLNEQFF. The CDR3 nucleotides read TGTGCCAGCAGGGCTCAGTTGAATGAGCAGTTCTTC.

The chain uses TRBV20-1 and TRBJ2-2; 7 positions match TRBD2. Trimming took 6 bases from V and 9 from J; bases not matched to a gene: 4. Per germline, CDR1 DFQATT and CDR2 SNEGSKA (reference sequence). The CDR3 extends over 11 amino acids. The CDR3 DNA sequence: TGCAGTGCGGAACTAGCGCGGGAGCTGTTTTTT. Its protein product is CSAELARELFF.

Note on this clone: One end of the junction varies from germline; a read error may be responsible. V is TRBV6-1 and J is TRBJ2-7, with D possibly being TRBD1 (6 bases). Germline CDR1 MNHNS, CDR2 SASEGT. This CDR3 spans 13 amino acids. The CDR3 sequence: CASSEEVIAGAHF. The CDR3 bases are TGTGCCAGCAGTGAAGAAGTAATTGCAGGGGCTCACTTC.

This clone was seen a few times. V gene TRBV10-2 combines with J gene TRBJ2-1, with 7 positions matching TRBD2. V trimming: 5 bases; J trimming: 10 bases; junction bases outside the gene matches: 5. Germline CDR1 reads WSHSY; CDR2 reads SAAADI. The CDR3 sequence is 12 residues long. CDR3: CASSWAGEEQFF. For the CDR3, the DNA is TGCGCCAGCAGTTGGGCGGGAGAGGAGCAGTTCTTC.

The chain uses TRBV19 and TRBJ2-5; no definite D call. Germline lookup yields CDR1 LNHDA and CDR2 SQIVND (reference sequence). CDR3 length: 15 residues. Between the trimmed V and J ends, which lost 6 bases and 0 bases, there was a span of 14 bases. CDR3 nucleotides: TGTGCCAGTAGCCCGACTCATACGTACCAAGAGACCCAGTACTTC. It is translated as CASSPTHTYQETQYF.

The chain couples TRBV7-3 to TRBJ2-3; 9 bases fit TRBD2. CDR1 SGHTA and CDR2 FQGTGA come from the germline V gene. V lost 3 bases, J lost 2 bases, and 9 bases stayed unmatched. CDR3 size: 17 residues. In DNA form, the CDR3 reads TGTGCCAGCAGCTTCCTGCCCAGCGGGGGGCTCACAGATACGCAGTATTTT. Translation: CASSFLPSGGLTDTQYF.

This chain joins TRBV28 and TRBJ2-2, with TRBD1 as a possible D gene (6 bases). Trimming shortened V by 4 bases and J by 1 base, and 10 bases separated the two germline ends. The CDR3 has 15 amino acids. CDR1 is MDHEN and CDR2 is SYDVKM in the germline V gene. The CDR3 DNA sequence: TGTGCCAGCAGTTCTCAGGGGTGGAACACCGGGGAGCTGTTTTTT. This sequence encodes CASSSQGWNTGELFF.

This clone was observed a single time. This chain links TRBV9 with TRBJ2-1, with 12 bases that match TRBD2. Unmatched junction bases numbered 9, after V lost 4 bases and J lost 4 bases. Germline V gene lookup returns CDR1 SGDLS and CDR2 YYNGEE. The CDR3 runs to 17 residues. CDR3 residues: CASSPNPGTSGYNEQFF. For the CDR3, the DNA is TGTGCCAGCAGCCCGAACCCGGGGACTAGCGGGTACAATGAGCAGTTCTTC. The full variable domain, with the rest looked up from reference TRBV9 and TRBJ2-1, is DSGVTQTPKHLITATGQRVTLRCSPRSGDLSVYWYQQSLDQGLQFLIQYYNGEERAKGNILERFSAQQFPDLHSELNLSSLELGDSALYFCASSPNPGTSGYNEQFFGPGTRLTVL.

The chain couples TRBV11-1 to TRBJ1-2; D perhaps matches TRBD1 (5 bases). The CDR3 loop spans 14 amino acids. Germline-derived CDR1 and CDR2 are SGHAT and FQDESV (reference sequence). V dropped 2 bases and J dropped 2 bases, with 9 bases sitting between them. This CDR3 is CASSLSDSNYGYTF. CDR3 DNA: TGTGCCAGCAGCTTATCTGACAGCAACTATGGCTACACCTTC.

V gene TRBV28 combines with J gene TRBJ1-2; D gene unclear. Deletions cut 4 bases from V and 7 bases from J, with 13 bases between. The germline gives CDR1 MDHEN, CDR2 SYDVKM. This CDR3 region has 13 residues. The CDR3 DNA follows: TGTGCCAGCAGTTCCCGGGTTACGGGTGGCTACACCTTC. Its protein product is CASSSRVTGGYTF.

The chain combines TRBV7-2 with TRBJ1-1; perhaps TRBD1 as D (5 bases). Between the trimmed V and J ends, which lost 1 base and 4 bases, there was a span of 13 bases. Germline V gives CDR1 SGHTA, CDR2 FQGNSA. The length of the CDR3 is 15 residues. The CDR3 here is CASSLVVGRGTEAFF. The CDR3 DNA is TGTGCCAGCAGCTTAGTAGTGGGTAGGGGCACTGAAGCTTTCTTT.

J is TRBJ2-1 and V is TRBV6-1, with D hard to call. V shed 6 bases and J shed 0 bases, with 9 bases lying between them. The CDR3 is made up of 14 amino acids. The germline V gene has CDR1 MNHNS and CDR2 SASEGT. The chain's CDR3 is CASSFQLSYNEQFF. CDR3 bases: TGTGCCAGCAGCTTTCAACTCTCCTACAATGAGCAGTTCTTC.

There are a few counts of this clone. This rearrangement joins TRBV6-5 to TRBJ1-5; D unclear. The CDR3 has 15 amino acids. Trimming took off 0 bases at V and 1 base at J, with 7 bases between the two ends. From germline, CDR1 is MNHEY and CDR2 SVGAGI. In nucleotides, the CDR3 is TGTGCCAGCAGTTACTCGAGGCAGAGCAATCAGCCCCAGCATTTT. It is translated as CASSYSRQSNQPQHF.

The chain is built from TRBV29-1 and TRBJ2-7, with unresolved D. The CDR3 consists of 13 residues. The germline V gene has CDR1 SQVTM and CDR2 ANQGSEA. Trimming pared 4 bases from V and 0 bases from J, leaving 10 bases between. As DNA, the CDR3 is TGCAGCGTTGGGGCAGTTAGCTCCTACGAGCAGTACTTC. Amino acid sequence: CSVGAVSSYEQYF.

CDR3 region: CASSSIGHTGELFF. In nucleotides, the CDR3 is TGTGCCAGCAGCTCCATTGGGCACACCGGGGAGCTGTTTTTT. The chain uses TRBV5-4 and TRBJ2-2; D gene ambiguous. V was clipped by 3 bases and J by 3 bases, with 9 bases between them. Germline V gene lookup returns CDR1 SGHNT and CDR2 YYREEE (reference sequence). The CDR3 loop spans 14 amino acids.

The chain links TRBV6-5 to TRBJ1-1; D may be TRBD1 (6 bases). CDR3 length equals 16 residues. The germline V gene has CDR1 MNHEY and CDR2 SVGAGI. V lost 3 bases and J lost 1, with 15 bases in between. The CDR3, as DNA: TGTGCCAGCAGTTATATTAGGGGGGGATCGAACACTGAAGCTTTCTTT. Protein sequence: CASSYIRGGSNTEAFF.

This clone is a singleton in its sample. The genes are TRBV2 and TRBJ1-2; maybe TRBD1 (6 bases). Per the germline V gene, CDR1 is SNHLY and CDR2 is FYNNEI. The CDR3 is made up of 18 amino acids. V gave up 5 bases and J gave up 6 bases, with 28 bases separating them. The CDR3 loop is CASSPRGAGDYTMHGYTF. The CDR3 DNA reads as TGTGCCAGCAGTCCTAGGGGCGCAGGGGATTATACTATGCATGGCTACACCTTC.

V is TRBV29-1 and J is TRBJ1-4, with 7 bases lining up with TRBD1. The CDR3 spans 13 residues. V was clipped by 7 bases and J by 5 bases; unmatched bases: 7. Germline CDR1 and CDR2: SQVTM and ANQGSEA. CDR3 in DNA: TGCAGCGCCGGGGACAGCCTAAATGAAAAACTGTTTTTT. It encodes CSAGDSLNEKLFF. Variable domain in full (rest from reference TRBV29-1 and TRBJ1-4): SAVISQKPSRDICQRGTSLTIQCQVDSQVTMMFWYRQQPGQSLTLIATANQGSEATYESGFVIDKFPISRPNLTFSTLTVSNMSPEDSSIYLCSAGDSLNEKLFFGSGTQLSVL.